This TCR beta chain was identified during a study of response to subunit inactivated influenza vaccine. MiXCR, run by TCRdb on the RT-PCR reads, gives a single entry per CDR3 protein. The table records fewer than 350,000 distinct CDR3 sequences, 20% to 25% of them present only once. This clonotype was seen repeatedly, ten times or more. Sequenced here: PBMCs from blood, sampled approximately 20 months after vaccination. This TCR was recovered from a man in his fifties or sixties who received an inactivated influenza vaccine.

The CDR3 loop reads CASSYGQSNTEAFF. The CDR3 DNA is TGTGCCAGCAGCTACGGACAGTCCAACACTGAAGCTTTCTTT. The chain employs TRBV11-2 and TRBJ1-1, with a tentative D call TRBD1 (6 bases). This CDR3 has 14 residues. Trimming left V 4 bases short and J 2 bases short, with 11 bases between. Germline V CDR1 and CDR2: SGHAT, FQNNGV. Filled out from reference TRBV11-2 and TRBJ1-1, the complete variable domain reads EAGVAQSPRYKIIEKRQSVAFWCNPISGHATLYWYQQILGQGPKLLIQFQNNGVVDDSQLPKDRFSAERLKGVDSTLKIQPAKLEDSAVYLCASSYGQSNTEAFFGQGTRLTVV.